This TCR beta chain emerged from a study of OX40 agonist ivuxolimab in advanced cancers. Notes on the research overall: The costimulatory receptor OX40 (CD134) was targeted by ivuxolimab, a fully human IgG2 agonistic monoclonal antibody. Partial responses were achieved by three dose-escalation patients, of whom one had hepatocellular carcinoma and two had cutaneous melanoma. The paper covers the monotherapy dose-escalation part of the phase I ivuxolimab trial, which included N of about 50 patients. Intravenous ivuxolimab was administered to patients every 2 weeks at six dose levels: 0.01, 0.1, 0.3, 1.5, 3 and 10 mg/kg. The point of sequencing TCRbeta in the periphery was to test whether ivuxolimab changed TCR sequence diversity and drove clonal T-cell expansion. Prior anti-PD-1, anti-PD-L1 or anti-CTLA-4 therapy was permitted, and roughly two fifths of dose-escalation patients had received checkpoint inhibitors. Among the approximately 54 dose-escalation patients, 19 had hepatocellular carcinoma, 15 or so melanoma, 9 renal cell carcinoma and 9 head and neck cancer. The dose-escalation cohort was roughly 87% male with a mean age of around 62 years, ranging from 23 to 79.

For sequencing of the TCRbeta CDR3 region, genomic DNA was extracted from the sorted cells. TCRbeta CDR3 regions were sequenced using the immunoSEQ Assay. TCRdb obtained this table from immuneACCESS and retained in-frame rearrangements with V and J assigned. These tables miss some clones; where compared with another copy, unresolved V genes account for less than half of the shortfall, and the remainder is unexplained. This sample is represented by some 60,000 clones; about 90% of them were singletons. The ten biggest clones cover more than 13% of the sample. There are 15 amino acids in the CDR3, from cysteine to phenylalanine inclusive. Of the read, only the CDR3 DNA is kept; its 45 bases are in frame from base 1. Relative to germline, V is 0 bases shorter and J is 4 bases shorter, with 12 bases between their ends. CDR1 and CDR2 were assigned from the germline V gene as SGHTA and FQGNSA. For this clone: Its target antigen remains unknown. There are no base qualities to consult, and no much larger clone falls within one base.

Patients with autoimmune disease history or receiving systemic immunosuppression were excluded from the trial. In every dose cohort, peripheral blood was drawn for TCR sequencing at baseline, cycle 4 day 1, and cycle 7 day 1. The samples were drawn from a first-in-human, open-label, multicenter phase I dose-escalation trial of ivuxolimab. The trial enrolled adults with locally advanced or metastatic head and neck squamous cell, hepatocellular, melanoma or renal cell carcinoma. Before TCR sequencing, CD4+ T cells and CD8+ T cells from peripheral blood were sorted into separate populations. The investigation overall reported the following: Low levels of normalized T-cell clonal expansion were also seen in some patients who did not respond. After ivuxolimab, expanded clones were on average more numerous among CD8+ T cells than among CD4+ T cells. At doses of 0.1 to 3.0 mg/kg, clonal expansion of both CD4+ and CD8+ T cells in blood was seen between baseline and week 6. Partial responders in the 0.1-3.0 mg/kg groups had among the lowest normalized peripheral clonal expansion, especially among CD8+ T cells. The antigen specificity of the clonally expanded peripheral T cells was not determined.

Source: CD4+ or CD8+ T cells sorted from blood, taken in a trial of the OX40 agonist ivuxolimab. The sequence joins TRBV7-2 to TRBJ1-2; the D gene is not confidently resolved. This TCR derives from an adult with an advanced solid tumor such as melanoma, head and neck, liver or kidney cancer. The CDR3 protein is CASSLASGSFYGYTF. DNA sequence: TGTGCCAGCAGCTTAGCATCGGGGTCCTTCTATGGCTACACCTTC.